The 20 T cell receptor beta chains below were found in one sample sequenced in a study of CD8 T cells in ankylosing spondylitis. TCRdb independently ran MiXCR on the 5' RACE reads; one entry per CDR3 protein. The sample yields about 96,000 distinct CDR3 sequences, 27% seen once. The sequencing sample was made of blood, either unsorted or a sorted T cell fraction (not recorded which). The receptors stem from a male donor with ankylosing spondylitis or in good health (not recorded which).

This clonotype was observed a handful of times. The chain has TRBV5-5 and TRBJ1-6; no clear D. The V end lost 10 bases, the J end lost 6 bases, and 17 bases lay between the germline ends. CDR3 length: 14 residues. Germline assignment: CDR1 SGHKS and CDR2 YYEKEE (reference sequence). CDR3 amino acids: CASEGGIGNSPLHF. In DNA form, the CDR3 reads TGTGCCTCGGAGGGAGGAATTGGTAATTCACCCCTCCACTTT. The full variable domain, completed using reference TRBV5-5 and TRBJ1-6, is DAGVTQSPTHLIKTRGQQVTLRCSPISGHKSVSWYQQVLGQGPQFIFQYYEKEERGRGNFPDRFSARQFPNYSSELNVNALLLGDSALYLCASEGGIGNSPLHFGNGTRLTVT.

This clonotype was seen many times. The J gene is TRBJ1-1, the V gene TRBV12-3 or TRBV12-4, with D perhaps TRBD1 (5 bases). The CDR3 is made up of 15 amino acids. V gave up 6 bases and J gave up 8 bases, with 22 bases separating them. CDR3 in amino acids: CASSPQDITLTEAFF. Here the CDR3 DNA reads TGTGCCAGCAGCCCACAGGACATAACGCTCACCGAAGCTTTCTTT.

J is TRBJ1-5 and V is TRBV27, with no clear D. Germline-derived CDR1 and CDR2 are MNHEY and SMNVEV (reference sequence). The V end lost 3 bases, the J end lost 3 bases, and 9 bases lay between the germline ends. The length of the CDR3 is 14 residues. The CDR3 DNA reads TGTGCCAGCAGTTTGGCCCAGTTCAATCAGCCCCAGCATTTT. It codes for CASSLAQFNQPQHF.

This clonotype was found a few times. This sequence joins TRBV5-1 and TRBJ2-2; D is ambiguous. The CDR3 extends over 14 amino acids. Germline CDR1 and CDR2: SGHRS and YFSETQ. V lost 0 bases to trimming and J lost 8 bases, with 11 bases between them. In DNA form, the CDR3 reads TGCGCCAGCAGCTTGGCCGATCTTGGAGGGGAGCTGTTTTTT. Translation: CASSLADLGGELFF.

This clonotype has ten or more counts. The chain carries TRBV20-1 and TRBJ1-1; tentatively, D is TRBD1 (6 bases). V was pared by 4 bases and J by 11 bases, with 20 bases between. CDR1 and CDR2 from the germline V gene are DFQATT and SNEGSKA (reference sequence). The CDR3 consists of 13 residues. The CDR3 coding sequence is TGCAGTGCTAACCAATGGACAGTAGTGGAGGCTTTCTTT. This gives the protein CSANQWTVVEAFF.

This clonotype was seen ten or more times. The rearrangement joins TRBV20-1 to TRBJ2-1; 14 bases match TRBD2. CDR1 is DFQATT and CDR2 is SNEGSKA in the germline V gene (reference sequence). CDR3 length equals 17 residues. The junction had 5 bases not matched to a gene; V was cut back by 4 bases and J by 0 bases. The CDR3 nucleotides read TGCAGTGCTACATCGGGACTAGCGGGGGACTCCTACAATGAGCAGTTCTTC. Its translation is CSATSGLAGDSYNEQFF.

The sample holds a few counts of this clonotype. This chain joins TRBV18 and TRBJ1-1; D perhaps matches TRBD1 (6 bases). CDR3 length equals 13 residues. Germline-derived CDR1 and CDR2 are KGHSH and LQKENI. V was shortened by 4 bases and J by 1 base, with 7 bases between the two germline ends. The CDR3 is CASSQGGNTEAFF. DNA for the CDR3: TGTGCCAGCTCACAGGGGGGGAACACTGAAGCTTTCTTT. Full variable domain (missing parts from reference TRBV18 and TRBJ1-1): NAGVMQNPRHLVRRRGQEARLRCSPMKGHSHVYWYRQLPEEGLKFMVYLQKENIIDESGMPKERFSAEFPKEGPSILRIQQVVRGDSAAYFCASSQGGNTEAFFGQGTRLTVV.

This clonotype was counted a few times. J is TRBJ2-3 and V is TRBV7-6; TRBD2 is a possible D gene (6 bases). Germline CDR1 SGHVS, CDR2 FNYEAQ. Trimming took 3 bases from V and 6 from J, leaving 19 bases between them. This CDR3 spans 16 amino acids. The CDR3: CASSFWREAHIDTQYF. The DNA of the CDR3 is TGTGCCAGCAGCTTCTGGAGGGAGGCCCATATTGATACGCAGTATTTT.

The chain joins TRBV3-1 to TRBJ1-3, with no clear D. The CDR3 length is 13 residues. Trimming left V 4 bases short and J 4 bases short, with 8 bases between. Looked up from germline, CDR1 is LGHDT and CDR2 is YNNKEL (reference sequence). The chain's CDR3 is CASSPAGGNTIYF. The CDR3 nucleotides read TGTGCCAGCAGCCCTGCGGGGGGAAACACCATATATTTT.

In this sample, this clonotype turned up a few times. The CDR3 bases are TGTGCCAGCAGCACCGGACTAGTGGGGAATGAGCAGTTCTTC. This sequence encodes CASSTGLVGNEQFF. The genes are TRBV7-9 and TRBJ2-1; 7 bases map to TRBD2. The CDR3 has 14 residues. The germline CDR1 and CDR2 sequences are SEHNR and FQNEAQ (reference sequence). The J segment lost 7 bases and the V segment lost 5 bases, leaving 8 bases of the junction unmatched.

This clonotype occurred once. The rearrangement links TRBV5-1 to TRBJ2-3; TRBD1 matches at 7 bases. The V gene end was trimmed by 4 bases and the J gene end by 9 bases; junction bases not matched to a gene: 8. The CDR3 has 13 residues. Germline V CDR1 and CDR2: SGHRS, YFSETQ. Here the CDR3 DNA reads TGCGCCAGCAGCGTCGACAGGGAACGCACGCAGTATTTT. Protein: CASSVDRERTQYF.

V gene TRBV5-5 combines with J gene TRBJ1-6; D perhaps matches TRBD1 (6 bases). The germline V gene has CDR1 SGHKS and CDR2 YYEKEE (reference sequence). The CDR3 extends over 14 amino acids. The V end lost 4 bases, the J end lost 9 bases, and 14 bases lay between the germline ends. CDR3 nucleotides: TGTGCCAGCAGCCAGGGACATGTTACTTCACCCCTCCACTTT. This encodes CASSQGHVTSPLHF.

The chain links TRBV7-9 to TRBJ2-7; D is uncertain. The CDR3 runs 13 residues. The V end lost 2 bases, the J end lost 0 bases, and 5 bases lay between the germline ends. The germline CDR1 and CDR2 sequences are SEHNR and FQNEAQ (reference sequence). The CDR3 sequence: CASSLQPSYEQYV. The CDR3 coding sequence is TGTGCCAGCAGCTTACAGCCCTCCTACGAGCAGTACGTC.

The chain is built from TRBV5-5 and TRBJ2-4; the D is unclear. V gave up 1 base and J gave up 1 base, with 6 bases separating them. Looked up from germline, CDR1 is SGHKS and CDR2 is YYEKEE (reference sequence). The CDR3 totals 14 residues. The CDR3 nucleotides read TGTGCCAGCAGCTTGCTCGTGGCCAAAAACATTCAGTACTTC. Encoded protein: CASSLLVAKNIQYF.

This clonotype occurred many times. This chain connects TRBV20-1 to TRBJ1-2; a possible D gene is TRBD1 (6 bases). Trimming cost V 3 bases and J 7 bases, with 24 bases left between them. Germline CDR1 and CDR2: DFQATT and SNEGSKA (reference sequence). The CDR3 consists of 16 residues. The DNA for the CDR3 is TGCAGTGCTAGCCCAGGGGAGGAGGGCATGGGTCGTGGCTACACCTTC. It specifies CSASPGEEGMGRGYTF.

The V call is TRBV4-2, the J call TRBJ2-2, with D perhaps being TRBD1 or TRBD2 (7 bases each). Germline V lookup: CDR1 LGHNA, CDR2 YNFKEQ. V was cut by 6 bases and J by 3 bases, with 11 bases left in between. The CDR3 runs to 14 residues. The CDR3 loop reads CASRPGGDTGELFF. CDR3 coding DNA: TGTGCCAGCAGGCCAGGGGGGGACACCGGGGAGCTGTTTTTT.

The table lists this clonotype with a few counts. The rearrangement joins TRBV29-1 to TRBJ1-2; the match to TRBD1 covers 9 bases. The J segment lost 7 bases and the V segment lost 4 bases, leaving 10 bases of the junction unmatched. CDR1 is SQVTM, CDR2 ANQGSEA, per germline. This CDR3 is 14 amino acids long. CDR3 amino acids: CSVGSRDRASGYTF. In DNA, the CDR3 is TGCAGCGTTGGTTCGAGGGACAGGGCAAGTGGCTACACCTTC. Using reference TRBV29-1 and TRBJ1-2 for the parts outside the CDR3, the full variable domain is SAVISQKPSRDICQRGTSLTIQCQVDSQVTMMFWYRQQPGQSLTLIATANQGSEATYESGFVIDKFPISRPNLTFSTLTVSNMSPEDSSIYLCSVGSRDRASGYTFGSGTRLTVV.

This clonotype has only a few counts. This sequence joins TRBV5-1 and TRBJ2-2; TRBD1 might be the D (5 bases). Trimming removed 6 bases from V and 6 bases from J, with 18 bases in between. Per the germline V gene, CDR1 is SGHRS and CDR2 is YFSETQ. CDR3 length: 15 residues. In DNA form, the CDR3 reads TGCGCCAGCAATAATCAGGGCCCCAGCGCCGGGGAGCTGTTTTTT. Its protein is CASNNQGPSAGELFF.

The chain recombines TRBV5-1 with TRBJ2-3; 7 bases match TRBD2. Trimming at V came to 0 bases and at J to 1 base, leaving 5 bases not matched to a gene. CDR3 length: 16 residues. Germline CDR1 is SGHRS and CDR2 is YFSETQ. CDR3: CASSLASSGGTDTQYF. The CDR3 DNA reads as TGCGCCAGCAGCTTGGCATCCAGCGGGGGCACAGATACGCAGTATTTT.

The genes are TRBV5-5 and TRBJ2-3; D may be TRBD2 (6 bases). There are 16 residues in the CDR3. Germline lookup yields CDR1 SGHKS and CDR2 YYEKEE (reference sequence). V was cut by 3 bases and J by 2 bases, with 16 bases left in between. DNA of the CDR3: TGTGCCAGCAGCTCCGCGGGTAGCGGAACCACAGATACGCAGTATTTT. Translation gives CASSSAGSGTTDTQYF.